One T cell receptor beta chain is described in this entry. Clinical history as reported by participants underpinned cohort assignment. The sample comes from a study of blood T cell repertoires in COVID-19. For the study at large: Nucleic acid was either cDNA or gDNA, and it came from T cells, B-cell-depleted T cells, or PBMCs.

Profiled with immunoSEQ multiplex PCR; TCRdb holds only in-frame clones, not every one. This sample has about 200,000 clones; 81% occur once, and the top ten carry more than 8.5%. The sample was PBMCs or T cells enriched from blood (not recorded which). This TCR derives from a woman in her 50s with acute COVID-19.

CDR3 residues: CAIKGGADYEQYF. Here the CDR3 DNA reads TGTGCCATAAAAGGGGGCGCAGATTACGAGCAGTACTTC. The rearrangement uses TRBV28 and TRBJ2-7; 7 bases map to TRBD1. This CDR3 region has 13 residues. After removal of 10 bases from V and 4 bases from J, the junction contained 10 bases not matched to a gene. Germline CDR1 reads MDHEN; CDR2 reads SYDVKM.